This section outlines one T cell receptor (beta chain) sequence together with its context. Its recognized antigen is unknown. No base quality information exists; no much larger clone differs at one position. This record comes from a study of T cells in Graves' hyperthyroidism and ophthalmopathy (dated by TCRdb to about 2019). A note on the overall study: Peripheral blood was collected at initial diagnosis, before any treatment. TCR V-J signatures able to tell the groups apart were searched for in a discovery cohort of 95 or so patients, of whom around 43 had Graves' ophthalmopathy and around 58 had stable Graves' hyperthyroidism. An independent validation cohort of 18 to 20 hyperthyroidism patients and 17 patients who later progressed to ophthalmopathy tested prospective prediction of ophthalmopathy. The approximately 98 discovery patients were randomly divided into training and test sets at a 7:3 ratio. In several Graves' hyperthyroidism patients, the study also compared T-cell repertoires from thyroid tissue with T-cell repertoires from blood. After blood sampling, hyperthyroidism patients were treated with methimazole at a starting dose of 30 mg daily, and ophthalmopathy patients were treated with high-dose intravenous methylprednisolone. TCR Vbeta CDR3 sequencing of 120 to 150 peripheral blood samples (roughly 41 ophthalmopathy, about 80 hyperthyroidism and some 17 progressor patients) is reported in the paper. The paper's findings and limits, for the study overall: Most expanded thyroid clonotypes (frequency above 0.001) were also detected in blood, suggesting blood repertoires may reflect thyroid immune responses. No statistical method was used to fix the sample size in advance, and group allocation was not hidden from the investigators. In cross-validation, a model built on a 13 V-J signature told ophthalmopathy apart from stable hyperthyroidism with 87.88% sensitivity and about 81% specificity, and in testing the same model reached 80%/75%. In validation, the model predicted progression to ophthalmopathy a median of roughly 6.2 months before onset, with 70% to 71% sensitivity and almost 75% specificity.

TCR beta CDR3 regions were amplified from RNA transcripts. For the first round of RT-PCR on the TCR CDR3, the HTBI primer set was used together with the Qiagen OneStep RT-PCR kit. Libraries were constructed in a second round of multiplex PCR, after which size selection and purification were performed. Sequencing of the libraries was done on an Illumina HiSeq2000 using paired-end 100 bp reads. Concerning the study's data processing: SOAPnuke was used to process the raw data, with reads discarded if the reads contained adapters or uncalled bases, had a mean Phred below 15, or lacked an exact constant-primer or identifier match. High-quality paired reads were merged using COPE v1.2.5, and each unique nucleotide sequence was defined as a clonotype. MiTCR v1.1 was used to align clonotypes to the IMGT TRBV, TRBD and TRBJ reference segments. The analysis was restricted to V-J combinations with a frequency above 0.0001, which together covered roughly 99% of the repertoires. A TCS score was defined as the ratio of F50 (clonal expansion) to E x V (chaos), with BLOSUM62-based TCRdist applied between CDR3 peptides within each V-J. Welch's t-statistics and random forest reduced roughly 540 V-J features to about 13, which were used in a naive Bayes classifier (R e1071). Using fastp at Q25 and MiXCR, TCRdb reprocessed the public reads and kept productive beta chains. Each entry is one CDR3 protein sequence, shown with its most common DNA and genes. The V and J calls follow TCRdb's processing rather than the paper's. This sample comprises roughly 740,000 distinct CDR3 sequences, roughly 15% of them detected only once. Around 7.7% of the sample lies in the top ten.

Stable Graves' hyperthyroidism was defined as the absence of progression to ophthalmopathy over 18 months of follow-up. The hyperthyroidism patients were between 18 and 65 years old and newly diagnosed, with a disease duration of less than 2 months. Exclusion was applied to patients with uncontrolled infections, other autoimmune diseases, pregnancy or lactation. Diagnoses were established on the basis of clinical symptoms, serum thyroxine and TRAb, thyroid ultrasound, and orbital computed tomography. Ficoll-Paque density gradient centrifugation was used to isolate PBMCs from 10 ml of fresh peripheral blood. Total RNA was extracted using Trizol reagent, and RNA quality was assessed on an Agilent 2100 Bioanalyzer. The material sequenced was blood. The receptor was isolated from a man aged 18 to 35 with Graves' hyperthyroidism.

The DNA sequence is given as TGTGCCACCAGTGATCCGGGGAGGAGTGGTGAAAAACTGTTTTTT. It codes for CATSDPGRSGEKLFF. The rearrangement joined TRBV24-1 to TRBJ1-4; too little of a D gene remains to name it. Per the germline V gene, KGHDR is the CDR1 and SFDVKD is the CDR2. The CDR3 holds 15 amino acids from the cysteine to the phenylalanine. Just the 45-base CDR3 DNA is kept, in frame starting at base 1. V is reduced by 3 bases and J by 7 bases, leaving a spacing of 14 bases between them.